In this sample, the clone carrying this T cell receptor beta chain turned up many times. Its cognate antigen is unknown. Next came a second PCR, run for about 7 to 12 cycles, which used a sample-barcoded 5' primer along with a J-beta primer mix. TCRdb ran MiXCR on the 5' RACE reads and lists one entry per CDR3 protein. The sample includes about 670,000 distinct CDR3 sequences, approximately 40% of them seen just once. The sample is drawn from a study of blood T cells in healthy people across ages. Regarding the study as a whole: Bulk PBMC profiling left naive and antigen-experienced comparisons inconclusive. CMV status of donors was unknown, possibly confounding expanded clonotype changes. Naive T cell percentage and TCR beta diversity correlated strongly.

The clonotype comes from a man older than 75 in good health. The material sequenced was blood.

As DNA, the CDR3 is TGTGCCACCTTAAAAACCGGGACTGTCGACACCGGGGAGCTGTTTTTT. Translating gives CATLKTGTVDTGELFF. The rearrangement links TRBV6-2 or TRBV6-3 to TRBJ2-2; tentative D call: TRBD2 (6 bases). V gave up 10 bases and J gave up 3 bases, with 21 bases separating them. The CDR3 loop spans 16 amino acids. Germline assignment: CDR1 MNHEY and CDR2 SVGEGT.